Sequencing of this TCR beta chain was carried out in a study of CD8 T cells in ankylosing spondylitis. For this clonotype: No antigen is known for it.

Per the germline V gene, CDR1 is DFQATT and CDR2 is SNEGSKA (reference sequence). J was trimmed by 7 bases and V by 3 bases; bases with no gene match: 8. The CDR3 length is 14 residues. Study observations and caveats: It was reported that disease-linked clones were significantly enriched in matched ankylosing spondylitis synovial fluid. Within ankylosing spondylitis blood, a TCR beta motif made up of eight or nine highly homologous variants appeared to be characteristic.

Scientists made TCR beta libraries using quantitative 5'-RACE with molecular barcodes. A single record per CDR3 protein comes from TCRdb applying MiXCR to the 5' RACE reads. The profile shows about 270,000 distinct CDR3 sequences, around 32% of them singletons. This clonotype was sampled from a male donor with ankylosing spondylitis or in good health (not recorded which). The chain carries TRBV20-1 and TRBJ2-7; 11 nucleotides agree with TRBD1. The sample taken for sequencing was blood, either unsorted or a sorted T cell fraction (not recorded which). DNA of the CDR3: TGCAGTGCTAGGAGGACAGGGGGCTTGGGAGAGCAGTACTTC. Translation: CSARRTGGLGEQYF.